This is a list of T cell receptor beta chains from one sample in a study of shared clonotypes between healthy human individuals. Sequenced by immunoSEQ multiplex PCR; TCRdb stores in-frame clones only, minus some. Among about 2.3 million clones, 85% to 95% were seen once, and the ten largest hold 0.39%. Sample: naive CD4+ T cells from PBMCs. Receptor source: a man between 18 and 35 years old in good health. Some clones in this sample may be carry-over from other donors' samples. Both conserved end residues are part of each CDR3. The D gene is left open where the match is weak. Clone size, where shown, is once, few, many, or a class for clones that have expanded.

length,D,J,V,size,CDR3,DNA
14,.,TRBJ2-3,TRBV30,.,CALSRDFLTDTQYF,TGTGCCTTATCCCGGGACTTTCTCACAGATACGCAGTATTTT
17,TRBD2,TRBJ2-7,TRBV9,.,CASSPAGGGGRPYEQYF,TGTGCCAGCAGCCCGGCGGGGGGCGGCGGGAGACCTTACGAGCAGTACTTC
18,TRBD2,TRBJ2-5,TRBV5-1,.,CASKTSGTITYQQETQYF,TGCGCCAGTAAGACTAGCGGGACCATCACATATCAACAAGAGACCCAGTACTTC
14,TRBD1,TRBJ2-3,TRBV2,.,CASARQGMPDTQYF,TGTGCCAGCGCAAGACAGGGGATGCCAGATACGCAGTATTTT
15,.,TRBJ2-6,TRBV6-6,.,CASSHRVSGANVLTF,TGTGCCAGCAGTCACAGGGTCTCTGGGGCCAACGTCCTGACTTTC
16,.,TRBJ2-1,TRBV5-6,.,CASSLANGPSYNEQFF,TGTGCCAGCAGCTTGGCCAACGGGCCCTCCTACAATGAGCAGTTCTTC
13,.,TRBJ1-5,TRBV14,.,CASSQGPNQPQHF,TGTGCCAGCAGCCAAGGTCCCAATCAGCCCCAGCATTTT
14,TRBD1,TRBJ1-2,TRBV7-9,.,CASSLNRGQDGYTF,TGTGCCAGCAGCTTAAACAGGGGGCAGGATGGCTACACCTTC
15,.,TRBJ1-1,TRBV10-3,.,CAISKGGQALTEAFF,TGTGCCATCAGTAAGGGGGGGCAGGCCCTCACTGAAGCTTTCTTT
17,TRBD2,TRBJ2-1,TRBV5-1,.,CASSLALTREVHNEQFF,TGCGCCAGCAGCTTGGCCTTAACGCGGGAGGTCCACAATGAGCAGTTCTTC
15,.,TRBJ2-5,TRBV6-5,.,CASRLRLGFQETQYF,TGTGCCAGCAGGCTAAGATTGGGGTTCCAAGAGACCCAGTACTTC
17,TRBD2,TRBJ2-1,TRBV28,once,CASSSLAGASSYNEQFF,TGTGCCAGCAGTTCCCTAGCGGGAGCAAGCTCCTACAATGAGCAGTTCTTC
15,.,TRBJ2-1,TRBV7-2,.,CASSFRPGAGDEQFF,TGTGCCAGCAGCTTTCGACCGGGGGCCGGCGATGAGCAGTTCTTC
12,.,TRBJ2-2,TRBV7-3,.,CASSLLAGELFF,TGTGCCAGCAGCCTACTTGCGGGGGAGCTGTTTTTT